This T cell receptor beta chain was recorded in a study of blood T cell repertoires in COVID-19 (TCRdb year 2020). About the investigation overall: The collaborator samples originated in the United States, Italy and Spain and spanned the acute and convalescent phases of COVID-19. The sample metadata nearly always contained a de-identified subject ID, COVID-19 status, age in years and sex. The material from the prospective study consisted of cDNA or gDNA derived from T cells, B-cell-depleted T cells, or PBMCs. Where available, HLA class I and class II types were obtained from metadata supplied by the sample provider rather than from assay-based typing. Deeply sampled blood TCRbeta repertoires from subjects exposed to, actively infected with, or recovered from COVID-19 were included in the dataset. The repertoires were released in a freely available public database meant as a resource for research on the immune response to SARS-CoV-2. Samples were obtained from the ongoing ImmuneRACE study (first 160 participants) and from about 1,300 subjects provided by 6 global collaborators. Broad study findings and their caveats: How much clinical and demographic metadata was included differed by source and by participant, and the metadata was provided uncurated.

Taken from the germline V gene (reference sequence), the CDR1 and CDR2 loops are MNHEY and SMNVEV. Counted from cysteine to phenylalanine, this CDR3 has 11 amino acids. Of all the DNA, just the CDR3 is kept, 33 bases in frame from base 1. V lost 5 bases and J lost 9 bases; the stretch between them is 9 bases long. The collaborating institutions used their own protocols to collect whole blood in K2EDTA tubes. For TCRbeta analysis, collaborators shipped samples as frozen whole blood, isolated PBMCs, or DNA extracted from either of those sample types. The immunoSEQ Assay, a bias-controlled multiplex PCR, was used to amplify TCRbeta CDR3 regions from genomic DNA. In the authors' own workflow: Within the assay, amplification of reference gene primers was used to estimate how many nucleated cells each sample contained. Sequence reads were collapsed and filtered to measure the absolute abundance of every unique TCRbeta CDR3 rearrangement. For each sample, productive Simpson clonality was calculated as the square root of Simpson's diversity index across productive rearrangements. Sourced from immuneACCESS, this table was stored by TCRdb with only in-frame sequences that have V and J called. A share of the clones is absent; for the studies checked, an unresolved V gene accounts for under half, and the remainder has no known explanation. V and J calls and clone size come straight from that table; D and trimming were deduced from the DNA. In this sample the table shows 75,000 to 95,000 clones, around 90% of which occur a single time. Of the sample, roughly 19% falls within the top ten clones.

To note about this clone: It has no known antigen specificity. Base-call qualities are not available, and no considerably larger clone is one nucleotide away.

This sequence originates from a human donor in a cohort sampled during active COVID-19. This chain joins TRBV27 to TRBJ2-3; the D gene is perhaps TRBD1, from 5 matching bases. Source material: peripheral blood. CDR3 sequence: CASSHRLTQYF. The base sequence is TGTGCCAGCAGTCACAGGCTAACGCAGTATTTT.